The count of the clone carrying this TCR beta chain is one. What it recognizes is unknown. The data stem from a study of early T cells in non-severe SARS-CoV-2 infection. Whole-study context: RNA in bulk from unsorted whole blood was sequenced, and chains were unpaired.

Attachment of unique molecular identifiers was made to individual cDNA molecules. TCRdb ran MiXCR on the 5' RACE reads and lists one entry per CDR3 protein. Of about 69,000 distinct CDR3 sequences in the sample, 9.5% were seen once. Germline V CDR1 and CDR2: SEHNR, FQNEAQ (reference sequence). CDR3 length equals 12 residues. V shed 10 bases and J 5 bases; nucleotides not matched to a gene: 7. The study's findings and limits: There was a bias toward anti-spike CD8 responses in VDJdb matching, which missed private and CD4 specificities.

The receptor's source is an adult who was a healthcare worker with PCR-confirmed SARS-CoV-2 infection or an uninfected control (not recorded which). The sample comprised whole blood. This chain connects TRBV7-9 to TRBJ2-5, with 7 bases aligning to TRBD2. The CDR3: CATSREGETQYF. The CDR3 nucleotides are TGTGCCACCAGTAGGGAGGGGGAGACCCAGTACTTC.